The T cell receptor beta chain under discussion was sequenced for a study of shared clonotypes between healthy human individuals. Study at large: Plates per donor: three CD4 naive, three CD4 memory, two CD8 naive, one CD8 memory.

Template for every sorted-subset replicate PCR totaled around 200 ng DNA, around 33,000 T cell genomes. Authors' data handling: As immunoSEQ supplied junction-only sequences (without quality scores), filtering differed. Measured with immunoSEQ multiplex PCR; TCRdb has only the in-frame clones, and not every one. The DNA was the basis for D and trimming; V, J and clone size are from that table. The profile shows approximately 2.5 million clones, 80% to 95% of them singletons. Details on this clone: What it binds is not known.

Findings and limits, study-wide: A limitation of the genetic and exposure-history diversity represented arose from few donors.

This CDR3 comprises 22 residues. Germline CDR1 reads ENHRY; CDR2 reads SYGVKD. V was clipped by 0 bases and J by 4 bases; unmatched bases: 23. The TCR originated in a man between 18 and 35 years old in good health. Some clones in this sample may be carry-over from other donors' samples. This chain joins TRBV10-3 and TRBJ2-1, with 8 bases identical to TRBD2. The sequenced material came from naive CD4+ T cells from PBMCs. Described subset: CD45RA+ positively selected. In DNA form, the CDR3 reads TGTGCCATCAGTGAGTCACGGTTTAGCTCCAGTGGAGCGGGAGCAACATACAATGAGCAGTTCTTC. Residues: CAISESRFSSSGAGATYNEQFF.